This is a list of T cell receptor beta chains from one sample in a study of T cells in Graves' hyperthyroidism and ophthalmopathy. TCRdb passed the multiplex PCR reads through MiXCR, listing each CDR3 protein once. The profile shows over 200,000 distinct CDR3 sequences, roughly 15% of them singletons. Material: blood. The receptors were sampled from a woman aged 40 to 50 with Graves' hyperthyroidism that later progressed to Graves' ophthalmopathy. CDR3s include the opening cysteine and the closing phenylalanine or tryptophan. A D gene is named only where the DNA matches it firmly. Clone size is given for some rows only: seen once, a few or many times, or a class if the clone is expanded.

many	TRBV19	NA	TRBJ2-2	CASSITGMNTGELFF	TGTGCCAGTAGTATAACAGGGATGAACACCGGGGAGCTGTTTTTT
many	TRBV2	NA	TRBJ1-1	CASSEWVDTEAFF	TGTGCCAGCAGTGAATGGGTGGACACTGAAGCTTTCTTT
many	TRBV12-3/TRBV12-4	TRBD1	TRBJ1-4	CASTLSSQGGEKLFF	TGTGCCAGCACCCTTTCAAGTCAGGGGGGTGAAAAACTGTTTTTT
many	TRBV2	NA	TRBJ2-7	CASSGPPLFEEQYF	TGTGCCAGCAGTGGCCCACCGCTCTTCGAGGAGCAGTACTTC
many	TRBV27	NA	TRBJ2-5	CASSLYRGYQETQYF	TGTGCCAGCAGTTTATATAGGGGATACCAAGAGACCCAGTACTTC
few	TRBV25-1	TRBD2	TRBJ2-5	CASSEFTGGLETQYF	TGTGCCAGCAGTGAATTCACGGGGGGACTGGAGACCCAGTACTTC
many	TRBV15	NA	TRBJ2-2	CATSRDVKIRNTGELFF	TGTGCCACCAGCAGAGACGTCAAAATAAGGAACACCGGGGAGCTGTTTTTT
many	TRBV29-1	NA	TRBJ2-7	CSVVVGRYEQYF	TGCAGCGTTGTCGTCGGCAGGTACGAGCAGTACTTC
NA	TRBV10-3	TRBD2	TRBJ2-1	CATISSGVYNEQFF	TGTGCCACCATTTCTAGCGGAGTATACAATGAGCAGTTCTTC
few	TRBV5-5	TRBD1	TRBJ2-5	CASSFLTGTGIETQYF	TGTGCCAGCAGCTTTCTCACCGGGACAGGGATAGAGACCCAGTACTTC
many	TRBV20-1	NA	TRBJ1-1	CSASNRVGTEAFF	TGCAGTGCCTCAAACAGGGTGGGCACTGAAGCTTTCTTT
many	TRBV18	NA	TRBJ2-1	CASSPRAVIGGEQFF	TGTGCCAGCTCACCACGGGCCGTAATCGGTGGTGAGCAGTTCTTC
many	TRBV7-3	TRBD1	TRBJ2-7	CASSYDRGYEQYF	TGTGCCAGCAGTTACGACAGGGGCTACGAGCAGTACTTC
many	TRBV4-1	TRBD2	TRBJ2-3	CASSQDPLAGGGDTQYF	TGCGCCAGCAGCCAAGATCCTCTAGCGGGGGGGGGAGATACGCAGTATTTT
many	TRBV5-4	NA	TRBJ2-6	CASSMTGIRANVLTF	TGTGCCAGCAGCATGACGGGGATAAGGGCCAACGTCCTGACTTTC
many	TRBV28	NA	TRBJ2-1	CASRQWIINRPTMYNEQFF	TGTGCCAGCAGGCAATGGATCATAAATAGGCCAACTATGTACAATGAGCAGTTCTTC
many	TRBV9	NA	TRBJ2-3	CASSTHSTDTQYF	TGTGCCAGCAGCACCCATTCCACAGATACGCAGTATTTT
few	TRBV29-1	TRBD1	TRBJ2-2	CSGGQGDPGELFF	TGCAGCGGGGGACAGGGGGATCCCGGGGAGCTGTTTTTT
many	TRBV5-6	NA	TRBJ2-5	CASQTFYGGTQYF	TGTGCCAGCCAGACTTTTTATGGGGGGACCCAGTACTTC
NA	TRBV6-5	NA	TRBJ2-3	CASSYSVASAHSTDTQYF	TGTGCCAGCAGTTACAGCGTTGCTAGCGCCCATAGCACAGATACGCAGTATTTT
many	TRBV28	NA	TRBJ2-3	CASSYFTNTGTDTQYF	TGTGCCAGCAGCTACTTCACGAACACAGGCACAGATACGCAGTATTTT
NA	TRBV18	TRBD2	TRBJ2-2	CASSPRSFRTSGNTGELFF	TGTGCCAGCTCACCACGTTCATTCCGGACTAGCGGAAACACCGGGGAGCTGTTTTTT
many	TRBV14	NA	TRBJ1-1	CASSQWGRVSTEAFF	TGTGCCAGCAGCCAATGGGGTCGGGTGAGCACTGAAGCTTTCTTT
many	TRBV10-3	TRBD2	TRBJ2-5	CAISAGLAGFQETQYF	TGTGCCATCAGTGCGGGACTAGCGGGATTCCAAGAGACCCAGTACTTC
many	TRBV27	TRBD2	TRBJ2-2	CASSFLGGLAFANTGELFF	TGTGCCAGCAGTTTTTTGGGGGGACTAGCGTTCGCGAACACCGGGGAGCTGTTTTTT
many	TRBV6-1	NA	TRBJ1-1	CASNARRGGEAFF	TGTGCCAGCAACGCCCGGCGGGGTGGTGAAGCTTTCTTT
many	TRBV4-2	TRBD2	TRBJ2-3	CASSLIAGPDTQYF	TGTGCCAGCAGCCTAATAGCGGGACCAGATACGCAGTATTTT
NA	TRBV4-1	NA	TRBJ2-7	CASSQSPDYEQYF	TGCGCCAGCAGCCAATCCCCAGACTACGAGCAGTACTTC
NA	TRBV4-1	TRBD1	TRBJ2-6	CASSLPDRGRFSGANVLTF	TGCGCCAGCAGCCTCCCGGACAGGGGACGTTTCTCTGGGGCCAACGTCCTGACTTTC
NA	TRBV4-1	TRBD2	TRBJ2-1	CASSQMGLAVSNEQFF	TGCGCCAGCAGCCAGATGGGACTAGCGGTGTCCAATGAGCAGTTCTTC
many	TRBV19	TRBD1	TRBJ2-3	CASSIRGRDRRTDTQYF	TGTGCCAGTAGTATTCGAGGGCGGGACAGGCGGACAGATACGCAGTATTTT
many	TRBV7-2	TRBD1	TRBJ2-7	CASSLVGQGMYEQYF	TGTGCCAGCAGCTTAGTTGGACAGGGGATGTACGAGCAGTACTTC
many	TRBV4-1	TRBD2	TRBJ2-1	CASSPGLAGGPYNEQFF	TGCGCCAGCTCCCCGGGCCTAGCGGGAGGTCCCTACAATGAGCAGTTCTTC
many	TRBV2	TRBD2	TRBJ2-7	CASSEASSGRPYEQYF	TGTGCCAGCAGTGAAGCGTCTAGCGGGAGACCGTACGAGCAGTACTTC
many	TRBV28	NA	TRBJ2-6	CASSFAVGQLSRDVLTF	TGTGCCAGCAGTTTTGCGGTCGGACAGCTCTCGAGGGACGTCCTGACTTTC
NA	TRBV28	NA	TRBJ1-3	CASSLSGGAGNTIYF	TGTGCCAGCAGTTTATCGGGGGGAGCTGGAAACACCATATATTTT
many	TRBV18	NA	TRBJ2-3	CASSPSIGDQKSWDTQYF	TGTGCCAGCTCACCATCCATAGGGGACCAAAAAAGCTGGGATACGCAGTATTTT
many	TRBV3-1	NA	TRBJ1-1	CASSWTMVGTEAFF	TGTGCCAGCAGCTGGACGATGGTGGGCACTGAAGCTTTCTTT
few	TRBV7-9	NA	TRBJ2-1	CASSSGPNEQFF	TGTGCCAGCAGCTCGGGCCCCAATGAGCAGTTCTTC
NA	TRBV28	TRBD2	TRBJ2-4	CASSLRLAGGLGKNIQYF	TGTGCCAGCAGTTTACGTCTAGCGGGAGGGCTTGGCAAAAACATTCAGTACTTC
many	TRBV4-1	TRBD1	TRBJ1-3	CASSHLELPGQGYFSGNTIYF	TGCGCCAGCAGCCACCTGGAACTTCCGGGACAGGGCTACTTCTCTGGAAACACCATATATTTT
many	TRBV11-2	TRBD1	TRBJ2-7	CASSALRDRVTYEQYF	TGTGCCAGCAGCGCGCTTAGGGACAGGGTCACCTACGAGCAGTACTTC
many	TRBV5-1	NA	TRBJ2-6	CASSFLGGANVLTF	TGCGCCAGCAGCTTTCTTGGCGGGGCCAACGTCCTGACTTTC
many	TRBV7-2	NA	TRBJ2-2	CASSLLVSTGELFF	TGTGCCAGCAGCTTACTAGTTAGCACCGGGGAGCTGTTTTTT